These 30 T cell receptor beta chains were sequenced from one sample in a study of immune heterogeneity within non-small cell lung tumors. Amplifying TCR beta CDR3 involved multiplex PCR carried out with 32 V and 13 J primers. TCRdb re-called the multiplex PCR reads with MiXCR, one entry per CDR3 protein. The sample yields about 15,000 distinct CDR3 sequences, about 31% seen once. Per sample, around 600 ng of bulk tumor genomic DNA was the template used. Every primary tumor yielded several biopsies, spaced far apart, that were taken during surgery. These patients got curative surgery after being newly diagnosed with untreated non-small cell lung cancer. The sequencing sample was made of lung tumor tissue. These receptors were taken from a woman between 50 and 59 years old with non-small cell lung cancer.

This clonotype was seen a handful of times. CDR3 amino acids: CASSYRTGLNTEAFF. The CDR3 nucleotides are TGTGCCAGCAGTTACCGGACAGGATTGAACACTGAAGCTTTCTTT. The chain recombines TRBV12-3 or TRBV12-4 with TRBJ1-1; 7 bases are shared with TRBD1. The CDR3 runs 15 residues. V shed 4 bases, J shed 0 bases, and the junction held 5 bases outside the gene matches.

This clonotype was observed a few times. The chain is built from TRBV9 and TRBJ1-1, with no clear D. The V gene's germline CDR1 is SGDLS and CDR2 YYNGEE. There are 13 residues in the CDR3. Deletions cut 3 bases from V and 0 bases from J, with 6 bases between. The CDR3 region is CASSDSMNTEAFF. In DNA, the CDR3 is TGTGCCAGCAGCGACAGCATGAACACTGAAGCTTTCTTT.

This clonotype was counted a few times. This sequence joins TRBV20-1 and TRBJ1-2, with TRBD1 matching over 7 bases. There are 17 residues in the CDR3. V gave up 3 bases and J gave up 2 bases; unmatched junction bases: 15. Per the germline V gene, CDR1 is DFQATT and CDR2 is SNEGSKA (reference sequence). CDR3 DNA: TGCAGTGCTAGGCCCACAGGGGTGTATAGGGACAACTATGGCTACACCTTC. Its protein is CSARPTGVYRDNYGYTF.

This clonotype was counted many times. The V and J genes are TRBV5-1 and TRBJ1-2, with a possible D match to TRBD1 (6 bases). This CDR3 contains 15 residues. V dropped 0 bases and J dropped 0 bases, with 9 bases sitting between them. Germline loops: CDR1 SGHRS, CDR2 YFSETQ. The DNA for the CDR3 is TGCGCCAGCAGCTTGGGAACAGGGCCTAACTATGGCTACACCTTC. Protein sequence: CASSLGTGPNYGYTF.

This clonotype has just a few counts. Just one base apart from a much larger clone, this may be a read error. The genes are TRBV20-1 and TRBJ1-2; TRBD1 agrees at 7 bases. Looked up from germline, CDR1 is DFQATT and CDR2 is SNEGSKA (reference sequence). The CDR3 loop spans 13 amino acids. This CDR3 is CSAKPGQLYCYTF. The CDR3 nucleotides read TGCAGTGCTAAACCGGGACAGCTCTATTGCTACACCTTC.

The sample holds a few counts of this clonotype. The chain carries TRBV3-1 and TRBJ2-5, with 14 nucleotides matching TRBD2. V dropped 3 bases and J dropped 5; count of bases not matched to a gene: 11. Germline lookup yields CDR1 LGHDT and CDR2 YNNKEL (reference sequence). The CDR3 has 18 residues. This chain's CDR3 is CASSQTGTSGGWGETQYF. CDR3 DNA sequence: TGTGCCAGCAGCCAGACCGGGACTAGCGGGGGTTGGGGGGAGACCCAGTACTTC.

This clonotype was observed many times. The chain has TRBV6-1 and TRBJ2-7; 9 positions agree with TRBD1. The CDR3 has 15 amino acids. V lost 2 bases and J lost 4; bases outside the gene matches: 6. Germline CDR1 is MNHNS and CDR2 is SASEGT. CDR3: CASSERQGVVYEQYF. The CDR3 bases are TGTGCCAGCAGTGAACGACAGGGGGTGGTTTACGAGCAGTACTTC.

This clonotype has only a few counts. A clone one base away is much larger, so this may be a read error. CDR3 DNA: TGTGCCAGCAGCTTAACGGGCTCTGGAAACACCATACATTTT. Protein product: CASSLTGSGNTIHF. This chain joins TRBV7-2 and TRBJ1-3; D ambiguous. Germline V gene lookup returns CDR1 SGHTA and CDR2 FQGNSA. The CDR3 is 14 amino acids.

As concerns this clonotype: A much larger clone lies a single base off, so this may be a read error. The chain joins TRBV12-3 or TRBV12-4 to TRBJ2-1; TRBD1 or TRBD2 may be the D gene (5 bases each). The CDR3 totals 16 residues. This CDR3 is CASSLIGALNYNEQSF. The CDR3, as DNA: TGTGCCAGCAGTTTAATCGGGGCCTTAAACTACAATGAGCAGTCCTTC.

The V and J genes are TRBV2 and TRBJ2-1; D possibly uses TRBD1 or TRBD2 (6 bases each). CDR3 length equals 17 residues. Germline values: CDR1 SNHLY, CDR2 FYNNEI. The V gene lost 3 bases and the J gene lost 0 bases, with 15 bases spanning the gap. CDR3 protein: CASSDSGGFRSYNEQFF. The CDR3 bases are TGTGCCAGCAGTGACTCCGGGGGCTTCCGCTCCTACAATGAGCAGTTCTTC. The variable domain in full, completed from reference TRBV2 and TRBJ2-1, reads EPEVTQTPSHQVTQMGQEVILRCVPISNHLYFYWYRQILGQKVEFLVSFYNNEISEKSEIFDDQFSVERPDGSNFTLKIRSTKLEDSAMYFCASSDSGGFRSYNEQFFGPGTRLTVL.

Many counts were recorded for this clonotype. The V call is TRBV15, the J call TRBJ1-1; D is unresolved. CDR3 length: 13 residues. V was pared by 3 bases and J by 1 base, with 6 bases between. The germline CDR1 and CDR2 sequences are LNHNV and YYDKDF (reference sequence). The CDR3 region is CATSSRSNTEAFF. In nucleotides, the CDR3 is TGTGCCACCAGCAGCCGGTCGAACACTGAAGCTTTCTTT.

The rearrangement links TRBV5-1 to TRBJ2-7; the D call may be TRBD1 or TRBD2 (5 bases each). The CDR3 loop spans 16 amino acids. The V gene's germline CDR1 is SGHRS and CDR2 YFSETQ. The V and J ends lost 0 bases and 1 base respectively, with 14 bases between them. CDR3 nucleotides: TGCGCCAGCAGCTTGGAGTGGCCCGAGGGGTCCTACGAGCAGTACTTC. Protein: CASSLEWPEGSYEQYF.

In the case of this clonotype: This may come from a read error, since a much larger clone is one base off. This rearrangement joins TRBV24-1 to TRBJ2-1; perhaps TRBD2 as D (6 bases). The CDR3 has 13 amino acids. Germline V gene sequence: CDR1 KGHDR, CDR2 SFDVKD. Trimming cost V 3 bases and J 11 bases, with 13 bases left between them. This CDR3 is CATSDPPLAQQFF. CDR3 coding DNA: TGTGCCACCAGTGATCCGCCCCTAGCGCAGCAGTTCTTC.

This clonotype has more than one count but fewer than ten. A much larger clone differs by one base, so this may be a read error. The rearrangement joins TRBV24-1 to TRBJ2-2, with D unclear. Per the germline V gene, CDR1 is KGHDR and CDR2 is SFDVKD. The CDR3 is 15 amino acids. The CDR3 here is CATSGLNKNTGELFF. The CDR3 nucleotides read TGTGCCACCAGTGGTTTGAACAAGAACACCGGGGAGCTGTTTTTT.

The chain recombines TRBV10-2 with TRBJ2-3; TRBD2 matches 10 bases. This CDR3 is 14 amino acids long. J lost 4 bases, V lost 8 bases, and 6 bases had no gene match. Germline CDR1 WSHSY, CDR2 SAAADI. This CDR3 reads CASRSSGGADTQYF. The CDR3 DNA sequence: TGCGCCAGCCGGTCTAGCGGGGGTGCAGATACGCAGTATTTT.

The CDR3, as DNA: TGTGCCAGCACCACAGGGGTTGGGACTGAAGCTTTCTTT. Residues: CASTTGVGTEAFF. J is TRBJ1-1 and V is TRBV7-9; TRBD1 agrees at 7 bases. The V gene's germline CDR1 is SEHNR and CDR2 FQNEAQ (reference sequence). V shed 7 bases and J 5 bases; nucleotides not matched to a gene: 7. This CDR3 has 13 amino acids.

By sample fraction, this clonotype is medium-sized (0.01 to 0.1%). The chain joins TRBV7-8 to TRBJ2-3; a possible D gene is TRBD1 (5 bases). Trimming left V 4 bases short and J 3 bases short, with 14 bases between. The CDR3 is made up of 15 amino acids. CDR1 is SGHVS and CDR2 is FQNEAQ in the germline V gene. Here the CDR3 DNA reads TGTGCCAGCAGCTATTGGACATTCGGGACAGATACGCAGTATTTT. It specifies CASSYWTFGTDTQYF.

This clonotype was detected once. Relative to the germline gene, one junction end is altered; a read error may explain this. The V and J genes are TRBV12-3 or TRBV12-4 and TRBJ2-2, with TRBD2 as a possible D gene (6 bases). The CDR3 loop spans 14 amino acids. CDR3: CANSFGGWPGELFF. As DNA, the CDR3 is TGTGCCAACAGTTTTGGGGGGTGGCCCGGGGAGCTGTTTTTT.

The sample holds one count of this clonotype. The chain couples TRBV10-2 to TRBJ2-7, with 8 bases lining up with TRBD1. CDR3 length: 14 residues. With V trimmed by 8 bases and J by 4 bases, 10 bases remained unmatched. CDR1 and CDR2 (germline): WSHSY, SAAADI. The CDR3 nucleotides are TGCGCCAGCCACGACCGGACAGGGATGTACGAGCAGTACTTC. This codes for CASHDRTGMYEQYF.

This rearrangement joins TRBV5-1 to TRBJ2-7; D not resolved. This CDR3 is built from 11 residues. Per the germline V gene, CDR1 is SGHRS and CDR2 is YFSETQ. V was pared by 0 bases and J by 6 bases, with 4 bases between. The CDR3 protein is CASSLGPEQYF. The DNA for the CDR3 is TGCGCCAGCAGCTTGGGCCCCGAGCAGTACTTC.

Only a few counts were recorded for this clonotype. At one of its ends the junction is not consistent with the germline gene, which may arise from a read error. J is TRBJ2-1 and V is TRBV28; 7 bases line up with TRBD2. Germline-derived CDR1 and CDR2 are MDHEN and SYDVKM. This CDR3 spans 15 amino acids. CDR3 region: CASSLRWEGSNERFF. The CDR3 nucleotides read TGTGCCAGCAGTTTAAGATGGGAGGGAAGCAATGAGCGGTTCTTC.

This chain links TRBV11-3 with TRBJ2-2, with TRBD1 matching 7 bases. Per germline, CDR1 SGHNT and CDR2 YENEEA. V trimming: 5 bases; J trimming: 3 bases; junction bases outside the gene matches: 3. The CDR3 runs 14 residues. CDR3 residues: CASSPRGHTGELFF. The CDR3 DNA reads TGTGCCAGCAGCCCAAGGGGGCACACCGGGGAGCTGTTTTTT. Full variable domain (remainder filled in from reference TRBV11-3 and TRBJ2-2): EAGVVQSPRYKIIEKKQPVAFWCNPISGHNTLYWYLQNLGQGPELLIRYENEEAVDDSQLPKDRFSAERLKGVDSTLKIQPAELGDSAVYLCASSPRGHTGELFFGEGSRLTVL.

This clonotype rates as medium-sized (0.01 to 0.1%). The chain recombines TRBV10-3 with TRBJ2-7; TRBD1 matches at 8 bases. The CDR3 loop spans 14 amino acids. V was clipped by 2 bases and J by 5 bases; unmatched bases: 5. CDR1 is ENHRY, CDR2 SYGVKD, per germline. CDR3 loop: CAISEGTGGHEQYF. The DNA of the CDR3 is TGTGCCATCAGTGAGGGTACAGGGGGACACGAGCAGTACTTC.

Points on this clonotype: This could be a read error, since a much larger clone is one nucleotide away. The chain's CDR3 is CASGPLGSWETQYF. CDR3 in DNA: TGTGCCAGCGGTCCTCTCGGGAGCTGGGAGACCCAGTACTTC. This sequence joins TRBV2 and TRBJ2-5, with a tentative D call TRBD2 (6 bases). Germline loops: CDR1 SNHLY, CDR2 FYNNEI. Between the trimmed V and J ends, which lost 8 bases and 5 bases, there was a span of 18 bases. The CDR3 spans 14 residues.

To note about this clonotype: One end of the junction fails to match germline, which may point to a read error. The chain is built from TRBV7-7 and TRBJ2-5; unclear D gene. Germline CDR1 SSHAT, CDR2 FNYEAQ (reference sequence). This CDR3 spans 13 amino acids. This CDR3 is CASSLVPSETQYF. CDR3 DNA: TGTGCTAGCAGCTTAGTACCGTCTGAGACCCAGTACTTC. Together with reference TRBV7-7 and TRBJ2-5, the CDR3 gives the full variable domain: GAGVSQSPRYKVTKRGQDVTLRCDPISSHATLYWYQQALGQGPEFLTYFNYEAQPDKSGLPSDRFSAERPEGSISTLTIQRTEQRDSAMYRCASSLVPSETQYFGPGTRLLVL.

This clonotype was seen ten or more times. The chain links TRBV5-6 to TRBJ1-2; 7 nucleotides align to TRBD1. This CDR3 is 13 amino acids long. The trim removed 3 bases at V and 4 bases at J, leaving 3 bases unmatched. Germline-derived CDR1 and CDR2 are SGHDT and YYEEEE. The CDR3 loop reads CASSSGQFYGYTF. The CDR3 nucleotides are TGTGCCAGCAGCTCGGGACAGTTCTATGGCTACACCTTC.

The rearrangement links TRBV15 to TRBJ1-1; 7 nucleotides match TRBD1. The CDR3 runs 14 residues. Germline assignment: CDR1 LNHNV and CDR2 YYDKDF (reference sequence). The ends lost 5 bases at V and 3 bases at J; junction bases unmatched: 6. In DNA form, the CDR3 reads TGTGCCACCAGCGCAACGGGACAGTACACTGAAGCTTTCTTT. This translates into CATSATGQYTEAFF.

The chain carries TRBV2 and TRBJ2-3, with TRBD2 identical over 10 bases. Germline V gene sequence: CDR1 SNHLY, CDR2 FYNNEI. The CDR3 consists of 15 residues. Trimming took 7 bases from V and 3 from J; bases not matched to a gene: 7. The CDR3 coding sequence is TGTGCCAGCAAGCCGGCTAGCGGGAGTACAGATACGCAGTATTTT. Residues: CASKPASGSTDTQYF.

This clonotype is labeled medium-sized (0.01 to 0.1%). The chain combines TRBV5-1 with TRBJ2-7, with 9 bases matching TRBD1. This CDR3 contains 14 residues. V was clipped by 4 bases and J by 2 bases; unmatched bases: 4. The germline CDR1 and CDR2 sequences are SGHRS and YFSETQ. This chain's CDR3 is CASSRRDRAYEQYF. The CDR3 DNA reads as TGCGCCAGCAGCCGCCGGGACAGGGCCTACGAGCAGTACTTC.

This clonotype was observed at least ten times. This chain joins TRBV7-2 and TRBJ2-7; TRBD2 agrees at 13 bases. This CDR3 has 15 residues. With 6 bases clipped from V and 3 bases from J, the junction kept 5 bases outside the gene matches. CDR1 and CDR2 (germline): SGHTA, FQGNSA. CDR3 bases: TGTGCCAGCAGTCGACTAGCGGGAGGCCTCTACGAGCAGTACTTC. Translation gives CASSRLAGGLYEQYF.